This T cell receptor beta chain was sequenced for a study of shared clonotypes between healthy human individuals. Study observations and caveats: Non-shared clonotypes had lower generation probabilities than those shared by all four donors.

This clone was observed once. No antigen is known for it. Donors were healthy HIV-negative adults without recently reported acute infections or vaccinations. CD4+ cell separation produced CD45RA+ naive and CD45RA-negative memory subsets. The germline CDR1 and CDR2 sequences are MGHRA and YSYEKL. The CDR3 runs 15 residues. J gave up 2 bases and V 6 bases, and 9 bases lay outside the gene matches. How the authors handled the data: Junction-only sequences without quality scores came from ImmunoSEQ, so filtering differed. Here immunoSEQ multiplex PCR was the method, and the copy in TCRdb shows in-frame clones only, minus some. From that table come the V and J calls and clone size; the DNA was used to work out D and trimming. The sample shows about 2.3 million clones, approximately 90% of them seen only once.

V gene TRBV4-1 combines with J gene TRBJ1-1; 7 bases match TRBD1. Sequenced input: naive CD4+ T cells from PBMCs. Subset noted: CD45RA+ positively selected. The clonotype originates from a man between 18 and 29 years old in good health. Some clones in this sample may be carry-over from other donors' samples. The CDR3 loop reads CASRSSGTVNTEAFF. CDR3 DNA: TGCGCCAGCAGGAGCTCCGGGACAGTTAACACTGAAGCTTTCTTT.